This section outlines one T cell receptor (beta chain) sequence together with its context. Its specific antigen is unknown. No much larger clonotype is one base removed from it; base qualities were not supplied. The CDR3 has 13 amino acids, counting the end cysteine and phenylalanine. CDR3 DNA is the only sequence kept; it has 39 bases, read in frame from the first base. V was cut back by 8 bases and J by 4 bases, leaving a gap of 11 bases between them. CDR1 MNHNS and CDR2 SASEGT are derived from the germline V gene. This sample was included in a study of cytomegalovirus exposure and HLA in healthy donors (dated by TCRdb to about 2017). Concerning the study at large: An earlier analysis of around 600 of the donors reported roughly 300 Gb of sequence data and 100 million to 130 million unique TCR beta sequences from 150 million to 200 million T cells. Approximately 300 gigabases of sequencing data and roughly 81 million unique TCR sequences made up an early release that covered nearly 650 HLA-typed donors. An earlier analysis of 587 of the donors used high-throughput TCR beta sequencing to judge whether each TCR beta V gene segment behaved as functional or pseudogenic. All discovery cohort repertoires had been generated on a single sequencing platform. Genome-wide SNP genotypes for about 65% of the 666 donors were used in a later genetic analysis, which treated that subset as a discovery cohort. Donor age, sex, ethnicity and CMV serostatus were collected together with the repertoire data. Among the roughly 370 genotyped donors, around 81% belonged to the genetic ancestry cluster associated with self-reported Caucasian donors. To study patterns of TCR occurrence, a later analysis re-analyzed previously published TCR beta repertoires from several hundred donors and added high-resolution HLA genotyping. The study was designed to test whether signatures of past pathogen exposure could be identified by cataloging public T cell receptors. The number of typed donors differed by locus: roughly 620-640 for A, B, C, DRB1 and DQB1; approximately 520 for DQA1; 606 for DPA1; and roughly 470 for DPB1. The T cell repertoires of around 670 subjects were profiled by immunosequencing and related to cytomegalovirus serostatus. To predict cytomegalovirus infection status, the study combined high-throughput TCR immunosequencing, statistical association of individual TCRs with disease status, and machine learning. Rather than drawing on any new phenotypic data, the later analysis identified candidate immune exposures from TCR beta sequences and the way those sequences occurred across donors. Four to six DR-DQ haplotypes were handled as single units for association and clustering, since linkage in the cohort was strong. Among about 370 genotyped donors of the cohort, an average of roughly 230,000 unique TCR beta nucleotide sequences was sequenced per donor, of which about 18% were non-productive. In addition to the first cohort of roughly 670 subjects, a separate validation cohort of 120 different subjects was used. Both class I and class II loci were covered by HLA typing, at four-digit resolution. What the research found in general, with its limitations: In vitro tests confirmed that three of the cytomegalovirus-associated TCR beta chains recognize cytomegalovirus antigens. According to the authors, the approach could potentially be generalized to other disease states and immunological phenotypes. In a later analysis, the rate of TCR association differed among HLA loci, with DRB1 alleles having the most associated TCRs and HLA-C alleles having the fewest. A further reported finding was that TCR beta sequences accurately predicted the HLA-A and HLA-B alleles for most subjects in the first cohort. Most TCR sequences were observed very rarely across donors, whereas some public TCRs were present in many individuals. In a later genetic analysis, a missense DCLRE1C variant was associated with V-gene and J-gene trimming of TCR beta chains, and the association was replicated in an independent cohort. Linkage disequilibrium might explain the correlated functional status among segregating V segments, but an unknown experimental factor could not be excluded. This cohort had only TCR beta chains sequenced, and the lack of alpha or paired-chain data limited which features could be detected. Assigning TCR associations to individual alleles was difficult when HLA alleles, especially DR and DQ, strongly co-occurred. Immune exposure information for the cohort was limited to CMV serostatus. Presence/absence analyses assumed roughly uniform sequencing depth across donors, an assumption that may not hold. A later analysis associated some 17,000 TCR beta sequences with specific HLA alleles at a false discovery rate of 0.05. According to a later genetic analysis, donors in an Asian-associated ancestry cluster had fewer N-insertions in productive TCRs than the roughly 670-donor mean. In an earlier analysis of approximately 590 of the donors, most TCR beta V segments were observed in productive rearrangements about 87% or about 30% of the time, broadly matching IMGT annotations. In the study, around 150 TCR beta chains were listed as associated with cytomegalovirus. Several of the top co-occurrence clusters appeared to be linked to parvovirus B19, influenza, CMV and Epstein-Barr virus, according to a later analysis. Because counts were too low, more than 15 rarely observed V segments, including chromosome 9 orphons, were excluded from the earlier analysis of around 590 of the donors. The 87-base-pair reads could not distinguish some IMGT-functional V segments, including TRBV6-2 and TRBV6-3, so those segments were excluded. The sequencing pipeline was judged likely to have produced a cluster of highly shared sequence variants as a technical artifact. Because some donors lacked HLA typing at each locus, the association tests relied only on the typed subset. According to a later analysis, most CMV-associated TCR beta chains appeared to be HLA-restricted, and the HLA associations seemed to be driven largely by CMV exposure. A later analysis found that HLA-associated TCR beta chains were more clonally expanded and had lower generation probabilities than equally common non-associated chains. The classifier was reported to diagnose cytomegalovirus status with high specificity and sensitivity in both the original cohort and the validation cohort.

The cohort comprised 666 healthy bone marrow donors. All cohort members were sampled while nominally healthy, although unrecorded immune exposures were likely present. The donor tested CMV seropositive, placing the donor among the 250 to 350 seropositive members of the cohort. Every donor gave a peripheral blood sample, and the peripheral blood mononuclear cells from that sample were used for TCR beta sequencing. Genomic DNA extraction from the blood cell samples was performed with the Qiagen DNeasy Blood Extraction Kit. The receptor library was made with the immunoSEQ multiplex PCR assay. For the multiplex PCR, a mixture combining 60 forward primers for TCR Vbeta segments and 13 reverse primers for TCR Jbeta segments was used. The CDR3 region of rearranged TCR beta genes was amplified from genomic DNA with a multiplex PCR assay. Amplified TCR beta libraries were sequenced as 87-base-pair reads on the Illumina HiSeq System. On the study's bioinformatics: A later analysis counted tens of millions of unique TCR beta chains across the 550 to 700 repertoires, and 10 million to 12 million of these chains were shared by at least two donors. A nearest-neighbor algorithm error-corrected the raw reads and collapsed the reads into unique sequences, merging closely related sequences to remove PCR and sequencing errors. To assign V, D and J gene segments, CDR3 sequences were aligned to IMGT reference sequences. For a sequence to be retained, at least a six-nucleotide match to both a V gene segment and a J gene segment was required. A rearrangement was called productive if the CDR3 had no stop codons and remained in frame with V and J, and every other rearrangement was called non-productive. CDR3 was defined by IMGT convention, running from the second conserved V-encoded cysteine to the conserved J-encoded phenylalanine. Sequences without an unambiguous match to a single V gene segment were excluded from the earlier analysis of a few hundred of the donors. In an earlier analysis of around 590 of the donors, a V segment was called functional when productive rearrangements were above 56.7%, and segregating when the standard deviation between donors exceeded 5%. A statistical classification framework was built for diagnosing cytomegalovirus status from the catalog of TCR beta chain sequences. V and J gene assignment, in a later analysis, came from comparing TCR nucleotide sequences with IMGT/GENE-DB human TR gene sequences. The TCRdist pipeline was used in a later analysis to assign CDR3 sequences and most-parsimonious VDJ recombination scenarios. In a later analysis, each TCR beta chain was defined by its CDR3 amino acid sequence together with its V-gene family, and reads without a unique V-gene family were excluded. As a way to deal with suspected cross-contamination and a sequencing artifact, a later analysis dropped 450 to 700 nucleotide sequences that were highly shared and had low generation probability. In a later analysis, a clonal expansion index for each public chain was calculated from normalized within-repertoire ranks of inferred template counts. Generation probabilities in a later analysis came from a VDJ recombination model fitted to out-of-frame rearrangements, and those results were checked against IGoR. In a later analysis, TCR-TCR, TCR-HLA and TCR-CMV co-occurrence was scored with hypergeometric tests, and a repertoire-size bias correction was applied to TCR pairs. False discovery rates were estimated in a later analysis by permuting HLA or CMV assignments 20 times. In a later analysis, co-occurring TCRs were grouped using DBSCAN, and TCRdist sequence similarity was added for clustering within HLA-allele-positive subsets. Repertoires with fewer than 30,000 or more than 120,000 public chains were left out of co-occurrence clustering, as were about 5 repertoires with anomalous nucleotide sharing. TCRdb limited this immuneACCESS table to in-frame rearrangements with V and J called. A share of clones is missing; checked studies link under half to unresolved V genes, and the rest is unexplained. The DNA gave D and trimming, while V, J and clone size come from that table. For this sample the table gives about 190,000 clones, of which 74% were detected only once. Roughly 2.8% of the sample lies in the top ten.

This sequence was found in a woman aged 25 to 45 in good health and CMV-seropositive. Sequencing was carried out using PBMCs. Rearrangement joined TRBV6-1 to TRBJ1-4, and TRBD1 may be the D gene, going by 5 matching bases. The DNA is as follows: TGTGCCAGCCTGGCGGGACTTAATGAAAAACTGTTTTTT. This sequence encodes CASLAGLNEKLFF.